The 25 T cell receptor beta chains presented below share a single source sample, sequenced in a study of T cells in Graves' hyperthyroidism and ophthalmopathy. TCR beta CDR3 region amplification was performed from RNA transcripts. RT-PCR in the first round (using the HTBI primer set) targeted the TCR CDR3. From the multiplex PCR reads, TCRdb called clonotypes with MiXCR, one entry per CDR3 protein. Of 300,000 or so distinct CDR3 sequences listed, 16% are singletons. Sequenced sample: blood. The receptor source for this set is a man aged 30 to 45 with Graves' hyperthyroidism.

At least ten counts were recorded for this clonotype. The chain is built from TRBV3-1 and TRBJ2-3; possible D gene TRBD2, 6 bases. Trimming removed 4 bases from V and 2 bases from J, with 19 bases in between. The CDR3 runs to 17 residues. Germline CDR1 LGHDT, CDR2 YNNKEL (reference sequence). The CDR3 sequence: CASSRTLLAFTTDTQYF. The CDR3, as DNA: TGTGCCAGCAGCCGAACCCTTCTAGCGTTCACCACAGATACGCAGTATTTT.

This CDR3 is CAWMAGTNYGYTF. In DNA form, the CDR3 reads TGTGCCTGGATGGCCGGGACCAACTATGGCTACACCTTC. The chain joins TRBV30 to TRBJ1-2; weak D call: TRBD1 (5 bases). The length of the CDR3 is 13 residues. The V end lost 4 bases, the J end lost 2 bases, and 11 bases lay between the germline ends. Germline values: CDR1 GTSNPN, CDR2 SVGIG (reference sequence).

This clonotype was counted many times. The chain recombines TRBV2 with TRBJ1-5; no firm D call. Germline V gene data show CDR1 as SNHLY and CDR2 as FYNNEI. Trimming pared 5 bases from V and 5 bases from J, leaving 13 bases between. The CDR3 consists of 14 residues. CDR3 coding DNA: TGTGCCAGCAGTACCCAGGTTCAAGATCAGCCCCAGCATTTT. Translating gives CASSTQVQDQPQHF.

The chain employs TRBV9 and TRBJ2-1; D call uncertain. This CDR3 spans 14 amino acids. Trimming stripped 3 bases from V and 6 bases from J, with 13 bases between. Germline V CDR1 and CDR2: SGDLS, YYNGEE. CDR3 DNA: TGTGCCAGCAGCGCCCCACTGGGGTTCAATGAGCAGTTCTTC. This encodes CASSAPLGFNEQFF.

This clonotype was seen at least ten times. The chain combines TRBV7-2 with TRBJ2-1; D may be TRBD2 (7 bases). The CDR3 has 13 amino acids. The ends were cut back, 5 bases at V and 9 bases at J, with 14 bases in the middle. Germline V lookup: CDR1 SGHTA, CDR2 FQGNSA. For the CDR3, the DNA is TGTGCCAGCAGCCCCGGGGCGGGGGCTGAGCAGTTCTTC. It encodes CASSPGAGAEQFF.

Worth noting for this clonotype: This could be a read error, since a much larger clone is one nucleotide away. This chain connects TRBV6-1 to TRBJ1-4; D remains ambiguous. Germline loops: CDR1 MNHNS, CDR2 SASEGT. CDR3 length equals 13 residues. CDR3 bases: TGTGTCAGCATGGACGGAGAGAATGAAAAACTGTTTTTT. This encodes CVSMDGENEKLFF.

In its sample, this clonotype was seen a few times. This clone may be a read error of a much larger clone one base away. The CDR3 loop reads CANSQGGWSDTQYF. The CDR3 nucleotides read TGTGCCAACAGCCAGGGAGGCTGGTCAGATACGCAGTATTTT. The V gene is TRBV11-2, the J gene TRBJ2-3; a weak D match, TRBD2 (6 bases). The CDR3 spans 14 residues. Germline lookup yields CDR1 SGHAT and CDR2 FQNNGV.

There are many counts of this clonotype. The germline gene is not matched at one end of the junction; a read error may be the cause. This sequence joins TRBV6-1 and TRBJ1-1; unclear D gene. CDR3 length: 14 residues. CDR1 and CDR2 (germline): MNHNS, SASEGT. This CDR3 reads CASSHGSGNTEAFF. CDR3 bases: TGTGCTAGCAGTCACGGTAGCGGTAACACTGAAGCTTTCTTT.

This clonotype was observed many times. The chain carries TRBV20-1 and TRBJ2-3, with 11 positions matching TRBD2. The CDR3 loop spans 14 amino acids. Germline V gives CDR1 DFQATT, CDR2 SNEGSKA (reference sequence). Trimming at V came to 3 bases and at J to 6 bases, leaving 5 bases not matched to a gene. The CDR3: CSASSGLAGDTQYF. The DNA of the CDR3 is TGCAGTGCTAGTAGCGGACTAGCGGGCGATACGCAGTATTTT.

This clonotype occurred a few times. The chain couples TRBV30 to TRBJ2-2; TRBD1 or TRBD2 may be the D gene (5 bases each). The CDR3 spans 16 residues. Per the germline V gene, CDR1 is GTSNPN and CDR2 is SVGIG (reference sequence). Trimming shortened V by 2 bases and J by 6 bases, and 19 bases separated the two germline ends. CDR3 amino acids: CAWSSGALMIAGELFF. CDR3 coding DNA: TGTGCCTGGAGTTCCGGGGCCCTTATGATAGCCGGGGAGCTGTTTTTT.

This clonotype was seen ten or more times. J is TRBJ1-5 and V is TRBV30; maybe TRBD1 (5 bases). Between the trimmed V and J ends, which lost 1 base and 5 bases, there was a span of 12 bases. CDR1 is GTSNPN, CDR2 SVGIG, per germline (reference sequence). The CDR3 sequence is 14 residues long. The CDR3 loop is CAWSGGGGDQPQHF. DNA for the CDR3: TGTGCCTGGAGTGGCGGGGGAGGGGATCAGCCCCAGCATTTT.

The V call is TRBV7-9, the J call TRBJ1-2; D call uncertain. Germline loops: CDR1 SEHNR, CDR2 FQNEAQ (reference sequence). V was clipped by 4 bases and J by 4 bases, with 10 bases between them. The CDR3 runs 13 residues. The CDR3 bases are TGTGCCAGCAGCTCTGGCCCGTCCTATGGCTACACCTTC. Residues: CASSSGPSYGYTF.

This clonotype was found many times. CDR3 sequence: CASSYGDRRNQPQHF. In DNA, the CDR3 is TGTGCCAGCAGTTACGGGGACAGGCGAAATCAGCCCCAGCATTTT. The J gene is TRBJ1-5, the V gene TRBV2, with 8 bases identical to TRBD1. The CDR3 is 15 residues long. The V gene end was trimmed by 5 bases and the J gene end by 4 bases; junction bases not matched to a gene: 7. Germline values: CDR1 SNHLY, CDR2 FYNNEI.

This clonotype showed up many times. The rearrangement links TRBV3-1 to TRBJ1-1; 8 nucleotides align to TRBD1. Losses at the gene ends were 4 bases for V and 6 bases for J; bases not matched to a gene: 4. This CDR3 is 13 amino acids long. The germline gives CDR1 LGHDT, CDR2 YNNKEL (reference sequence). The CDR3 protein is CASSLGTGSEAFF. The CDR3 coding sequence is TGTGCCAGCAGCCTAGGGACAGGCTCTGAAGCTTTCTTT.

This clonotype occurred many times. The V and J genes are TRBV13 and TRBJ2-3; a possible D gene is TRBD2 (6 bases). V dropped 2 bases and J dropped 2 bases, with 14 bases sitting between them. The CDR3 spans 16 residues. Germline CDR1 and CDR2: PRHDT and FYEKMQ (reference sequence). CDR3 in DNA: TGTGCCAGCAGCTTATCGGCGGGACCAATCACAGATACGCAGTATTTT. Its protein is CASSLSAGPITDTQYF. Using reference TRBV13 and TRBJ2-3 for the parts outside the CDR3, the full variable domain is AAGVIQSPRHLIKEKRETATLKCYPIPRHDTVYWYQQGPGQDPQFLISFYEKMQSDKGSIPDRFSAQQFSDYHSELNMSSLELGDSALYFCASSLSAGPITDTQYFGPGTRLTVL.

There are many counts of this clonotype. The rearrangement joins TRBV19 to TRBJ2-7, with TRBD1 identical over 7 bases. Trimming took 6 bases from V and 0 from J; bases not matched to a gene: 5. The CDR3 is 14 amino acids. Germline-derived CDR1 and CDR2 are LNHDA and SQIVND (reference sequence). The CDR3 bases are TGTGCCAGTAGCAGGGACAGAAGCTCCTACGAGCAGTACTTC. The encoded protein is CASSRDRSSYEQYF.

The chain combines TRBV5-1 with TRBJ2-3; 9 bases map to TRBD2. Germline-derived CDR1 and CDR2 are SGHRS and YFSETQ. The trim removed 6 bases at V and 2 bases at J, leaving 7 bases unmatched. The CDR3 has 15 residues. In nucleotides, the CDR3 is TGCGCCAGCACCGTTAGCGGGAGTCCCACAGATACGCAGTATTTT. This encodes CASTVSGSPTDTQYF.

The sample holds a few counts of this clonotype. This sequence joins TRBV5-4 and TRBJ1-1; a possible D gene is TRBD1 (6 bases). This CDR3 is built from 15 residues. The V and J ends lost 5 bases and 5 bases respectively, with 19 bases between them. The germline V gene encodes CDR1 SGHNT and CDR2 YYREEE (reference sequence). This CDR3 is CASSDPGGAGTEAFF. CDR3 coding DNA: TGTGCCAGCAGTGACCCGGGGGGGGCCGGAACTGAAGCTTTCTTT.

This clonotype has only a few counts. This chain uses TRBV12-3 or TRBV12-4 with TRBJ2-7, with D maybe TRBD2 (6 bases). V was cut by 2 bases and J by 3 bases, with 20 bases left in between. CDR3 length: 17 residues. CDR3 residues: CASSLRGGGDGFYEQYF. CDR3 DNA: TGTGCCAGCAGTTTAAGGGGAGGAGGCGATGGTTTCTACGAGCAGTACTTC.

Points on this clonotype: Sequence at one end of the junction differs from germline and may be a read error. This sequence joins TRBV11-2 and TRBJ2-7; 9 bases map to TRBD1. In germline, CDR1 is SGHAT, CDR2 FQNNGV. The CDR3 spans 16 residues. The CDR3 coding sequence is TGTGCCAGCAGCGACCCGGACAGGGGACCCTCTCACGAGCAATACTTC. This encodes CASSDPDRGPSHEQYF.

The J gene is TRBJ2-1, the V gene TRBV15, with TRBD1 identical over 9 bases. Germline V gene lookup returns CDR1 LNHNV and CDR2 YYDKDF (reference sequence). This CDR3 region has 15 residues. The V gene end was trimmed by 6 bases and the J gene end by 3 bases; junction bases not matched to a gene: 6. CDR3 amino acids: CATRRDRVSYNEQFF. For the CDR3, the DNA is TGTGCCACCAGACGGGACAGGGTCAGCTACAATGAGCAGTTCTTC.

The V call is TRBV11-3, the J call TRBJ2-5; D ambiguous. This CDR3 has 12 amino acids. V was clipped by 3 bases and J by 5 bases, with 7 bases between them. CDR1 SGHNT and CDR2 YENEEA come from the germline V gene. CDR3: CASSLPVETQYF. The CDR3 DNA follows: TGTGCCAGCAGCTTGCCGGTGGAGACCCAGTACTTC. The entire variable domain, with the rest obtained from reference TRBV11-3 and TRBJ2-5, is as follows: EAGVVQSPRYKIIEKKQPVAFWCNPISGHNTLYWYLQNLGQGPELLIRYENEEAVDDSQLPKDRFSAERLKGVDSTLKIQPAELGDSAVYLCASSLPVETQYFGPGTRLLVL.

A few counts support this clonotype. The V gene is TRBV13, the J gene TRBJ2-5; D unresolved. This CDR3 contains 13 residues. Per the germline V gene, CDR1 is PRHDT and CDR2 is FYEKMQ (reference sequence). V lost 5 bases and J lost 4, with 11 bases in between. The CDR3 spells CASSPPNRETQYF. DNA of the CDR3: TGTGCCAGCAGCCCCCCTAATAGAGAGACCCAGTACTTC. The complete variable domain, with remaining parts taken from reference TRBV13 and TRBJ2-5, reads AAGVIQSPRHLIKEKRETATLKCYPIPRHDTVYWYQQGPGQDPQFLISFYEKMQSDKGSIPDRFSAQQFSDYHSELNMSSLELGDSALYFCASSPPNRETQYFGPGTRLLVL.

This clonotype was counted many times. The chain employs TRBV3-1 and TRBJ2-1, with TRBD2 as a possible D gene (5 bases). The V gene lost 1 base and the J gene lost 5 bases, with 12 bases spanning the gap. This CDR3 spans 15 amino acids. CDR1 is LGHDT, CDR2 YNNKEL, per germline (reference sequence). The CDR3 protein is CASSQARLANNEQFF. CDR3 sequence (DNA): TGTGCCAGCAGCCAAGCAAGGCTAGCAAACAATGAGCAGTTCTTC.

The rearrangement links TRBV20-1 to TRBJ1-6; 8 positions agree with TRBD1. Germline V gives CDR1 DFQATT, CDR2 SNEGSKA (reference sequence). The CDR3 is 15 residues long. V lost 6 bases, J lost 8 bases, and 12 bases stayed unmatched. Written as DNA, the CDR3 is TGCAGTGCCAAGTCAGGTTCAGGGGGCGATTCACCCCTCCACTTT. Its protein product is CSAKSGSGGDSPLHF.